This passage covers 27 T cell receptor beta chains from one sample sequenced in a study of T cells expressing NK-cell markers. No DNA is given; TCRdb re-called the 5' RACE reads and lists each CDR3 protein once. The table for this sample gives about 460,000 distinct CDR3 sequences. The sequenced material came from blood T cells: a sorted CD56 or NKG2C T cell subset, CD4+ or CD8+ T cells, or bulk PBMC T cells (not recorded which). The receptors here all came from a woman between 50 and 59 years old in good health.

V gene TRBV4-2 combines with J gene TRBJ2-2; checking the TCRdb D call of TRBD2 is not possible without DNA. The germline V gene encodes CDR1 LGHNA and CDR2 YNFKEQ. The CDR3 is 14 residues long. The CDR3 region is CASTRDSNTGELFF.

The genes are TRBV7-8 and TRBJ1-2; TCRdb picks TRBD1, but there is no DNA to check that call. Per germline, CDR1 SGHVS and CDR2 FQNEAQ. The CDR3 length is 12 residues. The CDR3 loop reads CASSPSGDGYTF.

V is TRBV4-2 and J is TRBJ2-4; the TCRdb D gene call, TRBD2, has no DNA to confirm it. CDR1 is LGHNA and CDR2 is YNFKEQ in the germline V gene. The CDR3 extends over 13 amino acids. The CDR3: CASSQVRLAGPYF.

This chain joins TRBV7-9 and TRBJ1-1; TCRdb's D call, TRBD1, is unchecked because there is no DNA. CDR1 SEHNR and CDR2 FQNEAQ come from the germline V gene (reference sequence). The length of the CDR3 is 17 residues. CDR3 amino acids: CASWTGTFPHRNTEAFF.

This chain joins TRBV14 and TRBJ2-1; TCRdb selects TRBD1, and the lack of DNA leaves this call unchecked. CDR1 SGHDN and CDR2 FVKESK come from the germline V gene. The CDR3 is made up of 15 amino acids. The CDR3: CASSHGGTGRDEQFF.

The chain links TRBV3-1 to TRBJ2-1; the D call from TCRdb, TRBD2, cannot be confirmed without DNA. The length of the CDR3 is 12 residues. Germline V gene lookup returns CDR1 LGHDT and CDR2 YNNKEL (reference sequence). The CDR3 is CASSQVQLEQFF.

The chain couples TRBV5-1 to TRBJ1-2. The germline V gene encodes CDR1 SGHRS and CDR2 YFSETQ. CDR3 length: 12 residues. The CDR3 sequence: CASRPSSGGYTF.

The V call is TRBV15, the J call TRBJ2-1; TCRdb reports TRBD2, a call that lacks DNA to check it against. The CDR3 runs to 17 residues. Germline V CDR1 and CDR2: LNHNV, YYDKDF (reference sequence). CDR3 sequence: CATSREVRIRAPNEQFF.

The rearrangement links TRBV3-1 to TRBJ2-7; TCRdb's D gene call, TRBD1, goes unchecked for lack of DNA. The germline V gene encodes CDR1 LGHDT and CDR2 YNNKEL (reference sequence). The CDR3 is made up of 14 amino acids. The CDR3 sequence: CASSPGGRGNEQYF.

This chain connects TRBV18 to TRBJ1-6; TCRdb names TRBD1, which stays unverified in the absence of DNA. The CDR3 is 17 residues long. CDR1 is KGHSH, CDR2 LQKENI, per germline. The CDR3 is CASSPGGQGQRNSPLHF.

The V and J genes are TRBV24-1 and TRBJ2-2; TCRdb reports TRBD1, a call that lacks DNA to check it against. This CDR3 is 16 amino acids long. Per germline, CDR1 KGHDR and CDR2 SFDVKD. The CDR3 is CATSDLRGPSGGELFF.

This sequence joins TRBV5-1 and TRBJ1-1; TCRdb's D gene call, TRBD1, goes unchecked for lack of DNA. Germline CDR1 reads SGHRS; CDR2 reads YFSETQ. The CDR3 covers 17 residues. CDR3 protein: CASSTSLRGYMNTEAFF.

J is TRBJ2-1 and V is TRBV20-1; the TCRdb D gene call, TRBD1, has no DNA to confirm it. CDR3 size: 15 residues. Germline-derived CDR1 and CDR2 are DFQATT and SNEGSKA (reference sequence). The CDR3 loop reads CSARSGQGAQEEQFF.

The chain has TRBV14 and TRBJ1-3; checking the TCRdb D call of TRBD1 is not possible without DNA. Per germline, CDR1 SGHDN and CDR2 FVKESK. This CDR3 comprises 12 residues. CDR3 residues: CASSRQGYTIYF. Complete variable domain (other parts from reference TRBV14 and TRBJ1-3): EAGVTQFPSHSVIEKGQTVTLRCDPISGHDNLYWYRRVMGKEIKFLLHFVKESKQDESGMPNNRFLAERTGGTYSTLKVQPAELEDSGVYFCASSRQGYTIYFGEGSWLTVV.

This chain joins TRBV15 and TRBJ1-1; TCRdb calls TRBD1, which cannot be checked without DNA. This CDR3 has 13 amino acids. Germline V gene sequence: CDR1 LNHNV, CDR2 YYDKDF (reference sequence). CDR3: CATSRGDGTEAFF.

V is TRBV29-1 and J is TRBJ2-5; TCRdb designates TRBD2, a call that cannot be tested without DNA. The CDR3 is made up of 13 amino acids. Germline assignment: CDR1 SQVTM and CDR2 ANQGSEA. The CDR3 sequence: CSAMTSGRGTQYF.

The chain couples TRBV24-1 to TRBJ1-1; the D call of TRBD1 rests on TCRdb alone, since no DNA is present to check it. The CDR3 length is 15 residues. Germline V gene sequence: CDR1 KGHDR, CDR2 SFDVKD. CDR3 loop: CATSDTGTTNTEAFF.

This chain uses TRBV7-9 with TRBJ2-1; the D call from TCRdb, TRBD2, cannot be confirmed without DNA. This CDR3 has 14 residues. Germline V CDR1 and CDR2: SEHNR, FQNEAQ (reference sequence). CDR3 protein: CASSPGYRRNEQFF.

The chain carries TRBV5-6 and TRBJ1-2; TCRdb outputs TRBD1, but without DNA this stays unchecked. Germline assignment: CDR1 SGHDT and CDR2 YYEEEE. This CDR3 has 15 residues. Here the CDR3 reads CASSLARTGISGYTF.

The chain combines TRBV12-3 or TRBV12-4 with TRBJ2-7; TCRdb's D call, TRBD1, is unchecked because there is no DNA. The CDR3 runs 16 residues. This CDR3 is CASSLNPRGAGYEQYF.

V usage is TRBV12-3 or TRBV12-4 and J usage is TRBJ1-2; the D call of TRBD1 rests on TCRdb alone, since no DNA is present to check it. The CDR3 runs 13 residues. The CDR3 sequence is CASSRQGIHGYTF.

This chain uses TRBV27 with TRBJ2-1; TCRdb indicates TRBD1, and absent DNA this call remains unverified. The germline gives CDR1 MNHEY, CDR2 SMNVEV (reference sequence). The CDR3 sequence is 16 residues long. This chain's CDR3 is CASSRALGQAYNEQFF.

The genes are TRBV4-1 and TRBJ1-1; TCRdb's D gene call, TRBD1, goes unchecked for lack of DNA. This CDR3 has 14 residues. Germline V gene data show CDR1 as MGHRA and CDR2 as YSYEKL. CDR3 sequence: CASSPGQPNTEAFF.

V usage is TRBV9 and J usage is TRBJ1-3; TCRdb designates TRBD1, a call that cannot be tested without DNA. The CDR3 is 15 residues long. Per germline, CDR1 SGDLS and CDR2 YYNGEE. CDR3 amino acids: CASSYGGESGNTIYF. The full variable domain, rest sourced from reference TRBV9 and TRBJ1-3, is DSGVTQTPKHLITATGQRVTLRCSPRSGDLSVYWYQQSLDQGLQFLIQYYNGEERAKGNILERFSAQQFPDLHSELNLSSLELGDSALYFCASSYGGESGNTIYFGEGSWLTVV.

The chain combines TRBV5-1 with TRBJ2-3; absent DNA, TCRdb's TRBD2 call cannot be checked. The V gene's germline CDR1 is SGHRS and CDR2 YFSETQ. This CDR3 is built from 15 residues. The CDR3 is CASSLDTSARGTQYF.

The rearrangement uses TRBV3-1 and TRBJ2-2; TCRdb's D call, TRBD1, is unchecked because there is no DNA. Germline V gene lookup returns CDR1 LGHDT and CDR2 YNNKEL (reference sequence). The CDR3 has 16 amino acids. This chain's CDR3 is CASSQGTGSNTGELFF.

CDR3 protein: CSVFPLDGQNTEAFF. The chain is built from TRBV29-1 and TRBJ1-1; the D call of TRBD1 rests on TCRdb alone, since no DNA is present to check it. Germline V lookup: CDR1 SQVTM, CDR2 ANQGSEA. The CDR3 length is 15 residues.